The 22 T cell receptor beta chains given below trace back to one sample, sequenced in a study of radiation and T cells in renal cell carcinoma. Profiled with immunoSEQ multiplex PCR; TCRdb holds only in-frame clones, not every one. Here the sample spans around 100,000 clones, approximately 82% being singletons. Time point meaning: blood 4 weeks post-SBRT, at nephrectomy. Sample treatment: 15 Gy SBRT to primary tumor, nephrectomy 4 weeks later. Sequenced material: blood, taken from a patient whose treatment included radiotherapy and nephrectomy. Receptors originate from a man in his sixties with renal cell carcinoma.

V usage is TRBV7-3 and J usage is TRBJ1-2, with 7 bases lining up with TRBD1. Per germline, CDR1 SGHTA and CDR2 FQGTGA. The CDR3 contains 12 residues. V trimming: 2 bases; J trimming: 13 bases; junction bases outside the gene matches: 7. The chain's CDR3 is CASSLPGQDGTF. The CDR3 DNA sequence: TGTGCCAGCAGCTTACCAGGACAGGACGGCACCTTC.

The J gene is TRBJ1-2, the V gene TRBV2, with 8 bases lining up with TRBD1. Germline V gene data show CDR1 as SNHLY and CDR2 as FYNNEI. V dropped 9 bases and J dropped 6; count of bases not matched to a gene: 12. CDR3 length: 14 amino acids. Here the CDR3 reads CARTGTGLVDGYTF. For the CDR3, the DNA is TGTGCCAGGACCGGGACAGGACTCGTCGATGGCTACACCTTC.

This chain joins TRBV5-1 and TRBJ2-1; D is unclear. Trimming left V 0 bases short and J 9 bases short, with 10 bases between. Germline loops: CDR1 SGHRS, CDR2 YFSETQ. This CDR3 is 13 amino acids long. The CDR3 coding sequence is TGCGCCAGCAGCTTGGGGGCCTCACCTGAGCAGTTCTTC. Residues: CASSLGASPEQFF.

V gene TRBV18 combines with J gene TRBJ2-7; 9 nucleotides match TRBD2. The CDR3 is 12 residues long. Trimming took 10 bases from V and 9 from J; bases not matched to a gene: 10. The germline V gene has CDR1 KGHSH and CDR2 LQKENI. CDR3 protein: CATSSQREVQYF. The CDR3 DNA is TGTGCCACCTCTTCCCAGCGGGAGGTGCAGTACTTC.

This clone has a handful of counts. The V call is TRBV29-1, the J call TRBJ1-1, with TRBD1 matching 8 bases. The CDR3 extends over 14 amino acids. Germline V gene data show CDR1 as SQVTM and CDR2 as ANQGSEA. The ends lost 7 bases at V and 3 bases at J; junction bases unmatched: 10. The CDR3: CSAITGGGHTEAFF. The CDR3 region has the DNA TGCAGCGCTATTACAGGGGGGGGACACACTGAAGCTTTCTTT.

V is TRBV5-1 and J is TRBJ2-7; 8 bases are shared with TRBD2. CDR1 SGHRS and CDR2 YFSETQ come from the germline V gene. The V gene end was trimmed by 1 base and the J gene end by 3 bases; junction bases not matched to a gene: 3. The CDR3 spans 14 residues. CDR3 bases: TGCGCCAGCAGCTTGAGGCTAGCGGGCTACGAGCAGTACTTC. It specifies CASSLRLAGYEQYF.

In regard to this clone: This specimen includes other DNA sequences encoding the same CDR3. V is TRBV5-1 and J is TRBJ2-1; TRBD1 agrees at 8 bases. The junction had 8 bases not matched to a gene; V was cut back by 3 bases and J by 6 bases. The CDR3 is made up of 15 amino acids. Per germline, CDR1 SGHRS and CDR2 YFSETQ. CDR3 DNA: TGCGCCAGCAGCTCGCTACAGGGGGGAGGCAATGAGCAGTTCTTC. This translates into CASSSLQGGGNEQFF.

V gene TRBV6-5 combines with J gene TRBJ2-4, with 7 bases matching TRBD1. Germline V gene sequence: CDR1 MNHEY, CDR2 SVGAGI. J gave up 13 bases and V 8 bases, and 5 bases lay outside the gene matches. The CDR3 length is 10 residues. CDR3 bases: TGTGCCAGCTTGGGGACAGTCCAGTACTTC. Translation gives CASLGTVQYF.

The V call is TRBV30, the J call TRBJ2-3; tentative D call: TRBD1 (5 bases). V was cut by 7 bases and J by 3 bases, with 11 bases left in between. In germline, CDR1 is GTSNPN, CDR2 SVGIG (reference sequence). The CDR3 runs 12 residues. In nucleotides, the CDR3 is TGTGCCTTTAATGGGGCGACAGATACGCAGTATTTT. This codes for CAFNGATDTQYF. Drawing the rest from reference TRBV30 and TRBJ2-3, the complete variable domain is SQTIHQWPATLVQPVGSPLSLECTVEGTSNPNLYWYRQAAGRGLQLLFYSVGIGQISSEVPQNLSASRPQDRQFILSSKKLLLSDSGFYLCAFNGATDTQYFGPGTRLTVL.

The chain carries TRBV15 and TRBJ1-4; perhaps TRBD1 as D (6 bases). This CDR3 comprises 16 residues. The V gene's germline CDR1 is LNHNV and CDR2 YYDKDF (reference sequence). Trimming cost V 0 bases and J 4 bases, with 12 bases left between them. The DNA of the CDR3 is TGTGCCACCAGCAGAGATACAGGGCAGGGTAATGAAAAACTGTTTTTT. It translates to CATSRDTGQGNEKLFF.

V usage is TRBV2 and J usage is TRBJ2-1; a possible D gene is TRBD2 (6 bases). Trimming shortened V by 6 bases and J by 4 bases, and 16 bases separated the two germline ends. This CDR3 region has 15 residues. The germline V gene has CDR1 SNHLY and CDR2 FYNNEI. The CDR3 reads CASSDGTLQYNEQFF. The CDR3 DNA follows: TGTGCCAGCAGCGACGGGACTCTCCAATACAATGAGCAGTTCTTC.

This clone was seen a handful of times. The chain employs TRBV5-1 and TRBJ1-1, with TRBD1 identical over 9 bases. Per germline, CDR1 SGHRS and CDR2 YFSETQ. CDR3 length: 15 residues. The V segment lost 3 bases and the J segment 1 base; nucleotides outside the gene matches: 4. In DNA, the CDR3 is TGCGCCAGCAGCTCGATACAGGGGGCGAACACTGAAGCTTTCTTT. Protein product: CASSSIQGANTEAFF. Based on the CDR3 plus reference TRBV5-1 and TRBJ1-1, the full variable domain is KAGVTQTPRYLIKTRGQQVTLSCSPISGHRSVSWYQQTPGQGLQFLFEYFSETQRNKGNFPGRFSGRQFSNSRSEMNVSTLELGDSALYLCASSSIQGANTEAFFGQGTRLTVV.

The rearrangement uses TRBV28 and TRBJ2-7, with unresolved D. Germline V gene data show CDR1 as MDHEN and CDR2 as SYDVKM. The V end was cut by 7 bases, the J end by 0 bases, with 13 bases between. The CDR3 length is 14 residues. In DNA, the CDR3 is TGTGCCAGCAACCTGGGTGGAAACTCCTACGAGCAGTACTTC. Its translation is CASNLGGNSYEQYF.

This clone was observed many times. The V and J genes are TRBV6-1 and TRBJ1-1; D gene unclear. V lost 6 bases, J lost 7 bases, and 12 bases lay in between. Germline loops: CDR1 MNHNS, CDR2 SASEGT. The CDR3 is made up of 12 amino acids. The CDR3: CASRMTGIEAFF. DNA of the CDR3: TGTGCCAGCAGAATGACGGGAATTGAAGCTTTCTTT.

This clone is labeled as medium-sized (0.01 to 0.1%). The chain recombines TRBV30 with TRBJ1-1; D remains unclear. The V end was cut by 7 bases, the J end by 1 base, with 7 bases between. This CDR3 has 11 amino acids. CDR1 and CDR2 from the germline V gene are GTSNPN and SVGIG (reference sequence). The CDR3 nucleotides read TGTGCCTCACACGAGAACACTGAAGCTTTCTTT. Its translation is CASHENTEAFF.

This clone was detected once. The chain links TRBV30 to TRBJ2-1; D might be TRBD2 (6 bases). The CDR3 has 14 amino acids. Germline CDR1 reads GTSNPN; CDR2 reads SVGIG (reference sequence). V was cut by 2 bases and J by 1 base, with 9 bases left in between. The CDR3 sequence is CAWSFGSSYNEQFF. CDR3 coding DNA: TGTGCCTGGAGTTTCGGGAGTTCCTACAATGAGCAGTTCTTC.

The rearrangement links TRBV7-6 to TRBJ2-7; D may be TRBD2 (6 bases). CDR1 SGHVS and CDR2 FNYEAQ come from the germline V gene. The CDR3 extends over 12 amino acids. The V end was cut by 3 bases, the J end by 6 bases, with 9 bases between. Written as DNA, the CDR3 is TGTGCCAGCAGCTTTGGAGGGCGCGAGCAGTACTTC. Translating it yields CASSFGGREQYF. The whole variable domain, remainder taken from reference TRBV7-6 and TRBJ2-7, is GAGVSQSPRYKVTKRGQDVALRCDPISGHVSLYWYRQALGQGPEFLTYFNYEAQQDKSGLPNDRFSAERPEGSISTLTIQRTEQRDSAMYRCASSFGGREQYFGPGTRLTVT.

The chain is built from TRBV9 and TRBJ2-2, with D unclear. This CDR3 spans 13 amino acids. Germline V lookup: CDR1 SGDLS, CDR2 YYNGEE. Between the trimmed V and J ends, which lost 1 base and 7 bases, there was a span of 8 bases. CDR3 sequence reads: CASSVIENGELFF. The CDR3, as DNA: TGTGCCAGCAGCGTAATCGAGAACGGGGAGCTGTTTTTT.

This clone occurred once. J is TRBJ1-6 and V is TRBV5-4; possibly TRBD1 for D (6 bases). V gave up 0 bases and J gave up 6 bases, with 19 bases separating them. Germline values: CDR1 SGHNT, CDR2 YYREEE (reference sequence). The CDR3 is 18 amino acids. The CDR3 DNA sequence: TGTGCCAGCAGCTTGGGCGCCGGGGGGCAGGGAAGTAATTCACCCCTCCACTTT. It encodes CASSLGAGGQGSNSPLHF. Complete variable domain (other parts from reference TRBV5-4 and TRBJ1-6): ETGVTQSPTHLIKTRGQQVTLRCSSQSGHNTVSWYQQALGQGPQFIFQYYREEENGRGNFPPRFSGLQFPNYSSELNVNALELDDSALYLCASSLGAGGQGSNSPLHFGNGTRLTVT.

The V gene is TRBV18, the J gene TRBJ2-7; TRBD2 matches 8 bases. V dropped 2 bases and J dropped 2; count of bases not matched to a gene: 8. The germline V gene has CDR1 KGHSH and CDR2 LQKENI. The CDR3 is 16 residues long. The CDR3 loop reads CASSPTSGEETYEQYF. In DNA form, the CDR3 reads TGTGCCAGCTCACCAACTAGCGGTGAGGAAACCTACGAGCAGTACTTC.

The chain employs TRBV28 and TRBJ1-5, with 8 nucleotides matching TRBD1. Germline V gene lookup returns CDR1 MDHEN and CDR2 SYDVKM. The length of the CDR3 is 14 residues. Trimming took 8 bases from V and 2 from J; bases not matched to a gene: 5. The CDR3 sequence is CASQSGGGNQPQHF. For the CDR3, the DNA is TGTGCCAGCCAATCAGGGGGCGGCAATCAGCCCCAGCATTTT. Together with reference TRBV28 and TRBJ1-5, the CDR3 gives the full variable domain: DVKVTQSSRYLVKRTGEKVFLECVQDMDHENMFWYRQDPGLGLRLIYFSYDVKMKEKGDIPEGYSVSREKKERFSLILESASTNQTSMYLCASQSGGGNQPQHFGDGTRLSIL.

The chain has TRBV5-5 and TRBJ2-2; D possibly corresponds to TRBD1 (6 bases). This CDR3 is 15 amino acids long. The germline V gene encodes CDR1 SGHKS and CDR2 YYEKEE (reference sequence). V was trimmed by 7 bases and J by 3 bases, leaving 16 bases between them. The CDR3 nucleotides are TGTGCCAGCGATACACAGGGAAGTGACACCGGGGAGCTGTTTTTT. It codes for CASDTQGSDTGELFF.